Listed below are T cell receptor beta chains from one sample, sequenced in a study of blood T cell repertoires in COVID-19. The repertoire was sequenced with immunoSEQ multiplex PCR; TCRdb's copy has only in-frame clones and lacks some. The repertoire holds roughly 60,000 clones, about nine tenths seen once, with around 9.1% in the top ten. Sequenced material: peripheral blood. The receptors shown here come from a human donor with acute or convalescent COVID-19. The donor label of this sample is uncertain. Each CDR3 is given with its conserved first and last residue. Each record gives: CDR3 length, V gene, J gene, CDR3 protein.

15	TRBV3-1/TRBV3-2	TRBJ2-1	CASSTRDRGDNEQFF
12	TRBV30	TRBJ2-7	CAWSPPAYEQYF
16	TRBV4-2	TRBJ2-1	CASSQENLGGYNEQFF
17	TRBV28	TRBJ2-3	CASEGASRPLSTDTQYF
13	TRBV6-5	TRBJ2-5	CASSYGPLETQYF
16	TRBV19	TRBJ2-3	CASSMALAGVTDTQYF
15	TRBV6-5	TRBJ2-5	CASSYSGRVQETQYF
16	TRBV3-1/TRBV3-2	TRBJ2-1	CASSQSAGVSYNEQFF
15	TRBV25-1	TRBJ2-4	CASSDGRLAKNIQYF
15	TRBV6-5	TRBJ2-5	CASRGDITNGETQYF
16	TRBV24-1	TRBJ2-1	CATSDLSGGAHNEQFF
16	TRBV3-1/TRBV3-2	TRBJ2-1	CASSQEGGGAYNEQFF
16	TRBV7-8	TRBJ1-6	CASSLATGIVNSPLHF
15	TRBV28	TRBJ1-2	CASRPDRSPFYGYTF
13	TRBV6-4	TRBJ2-2	CASSDQGNGELFF
19	TRBV7-8	TRBJ2-5	CASSLKGLAGAGYQETQYF
13	TRBV7-9	TRBJ1-2	CASSSRDFYGYTF
16	TRBV5-6	TRBJ2-3	CASSFTGRTFTDTQYF
14	TRBV5-8	TRBJ2-5	CASSLERSGETQYF
12	TRBV10-1	TRBJ2-1	CASTLRRNEQFF